Listed here are 32 T cell receptor beta chains from one sample, sequenced in a study of graft-versus-host responses after intestinal transplantation. Their antigen targets remain unknown. TCRdb's copy holds only in-frame clones and misses some; the assay was immunoSEQ multiplex PCR. The sample lists under 95,000 clones, roughly 80% occurring once. The material was unstimulated CD4+ T cells sorted from spleen or lymph node cells, obtained before intestinal transplant. All receptors come from a human donor who received an intestinal transplant.

This chain uses TRBV28 with TRBJ1-1; D remains ambiguous. V lost 7 bases and J lost 5, with 8 bases in between. Germline V CDR1 and CDR2: MDHEN, SYDVKM. This CDR3 is built from 11 residues. CDR3 amino acids: CASTRGTEAFF. CDR3 nucleotide sequence: TGTGCCAGCACCAGAGGGACTGAAGCTTTCTTT. The whole variable domain, remainder taken from reference TRBV28 and TRBJ1-1, is DVKVTQSSRYLVKRTGEKVFLECVQDMDHENMFWYRQDPGLGLRLIYFSYDVKMKEKGDIPEGYSVSREKKERFSLILESASTNQTSMYLCASTRGTEAFFGQGTRLTVV.

Points on this clone: A junction boundary mismatches the germline segment, possibly from a read error. The V and J genes are TRBV7-3 and TRBJ2-3, with TRBD2 matching over 8 bases. CDR3 length: 14 amino acids. CDR1 and CDR2 (germline): SGHTA, FQGTGA. CDR3 nucleotide sequence: TGTGCCAGCAGCCCACTAGCGGACCGGGATACACAGTATTTT. Its translation is CASSPLADRDTQYF.

The J gene is TRBJ2-7, the V gene TRBV5-1; weak D call: TRBD1 (5 bases). This CDR3 comprises 14 residues. Germline V gene data show CDR1 as SGHRS and CDR2 as YFSETQ. V shed 0 bases and J shed 0 bases, with 7 bases lying between them. The CDR3: CASSLAQDSYEQYF. DNA for the CDR3: TGCGCCAGCAGCTTGGCACAGGACTCCTACGAGCAGTACTTC.

This rearrangement joins TRBV2 to TRBJ2-1, with TRBD2 matching 11 bases. Per germline, CDR1 SNHLY and CDR2 FYNNEI. This CDR3 spans 15 amino acids. The ends lost 1 base at V and 4 bases at J; junction bases unmatched: 0. Here the CDR3 reads CASSEGLAGYNEQFF. The CDR3 DNA follows: TGTGCCAGCAGTGAAGGACTAGCGGGGTACAATGAGCAGTTCTTC.

V and J are TRBV25-1 and TRBJ1-1; D unresolved. The CDR3 extends over 15 amino acids. Between the trimmed V and J ends, which lost 5 bases and 0 bases, there was a span of 13 bases. Germline V gene sequence: CDR1 MGHDK, CDR2 SYGVNS. The CDR3 nucleotides read TGTGCCAGCAGTCCGCCGGGGAAGGTGAACACTGAAGCTTTCTTT. It encodes CASSPPGKVNTEAFF.

This clone has more than one count but fewer than ten. The gene calls are TRBV27 and TRBJ1-5, with a weak D call TRBD1 (5 bases). Germline V gene data show CDR1 as MNHEY and CDR2 as SMNVEV (reference sequence). V was pared by 9 bases and J by 9 bases, with 15 bases between. CDR3 size: 12 residues. The CDR3 is CASKTGGGPQHF. The CDR3 nucleotides read TGTGCCAGTAAAACCGGGGGGGGGCCCCAGCATTTT.

This chain links TRBV28 with TRBJ1-1; perhaps TRBD1 as D (6 bases). V shed 2 bases and J shed 11 bases, with 12 bases lying between them. Germline CDR1 MDHEN, CDR2 SYDVKM. This CDR3 is 12 amino acids long. For the CDR3, the DNA is TGTGCCAGCAGTTTACCAGGGGTGGGTGCTTTCTTT. Translation: CASSLPGVGAFF.

Within the sample, this clone is medium-sized. The V gene is TRBV5-1, the J gene TRBJ2-5; 13 nucleotides agree with TRBD2. CDR1 and CDR2 from the germline V gene are SGHRS and YFSETQ. The length of the CDR3 is 15 residues. V shed 4 bases, J shed 4 bases, and the junction held 4 bases outside the gene matches. For the CDR3, the DNA is TGCGCCAGCAGCCTGGGGACTAGCGGGGTAGAGACCCAGTACTTC. Protein product: CASSLGTSGVETQYF.

The V and J genes are TRBV5-6 and TRBJ2-3, with a tentative D call TRBD2 (5 bases). Germline-derived CDR1 and CDR2 are SGHDT and YYEEEE. V lost 4 bases to trimming and J lost 1 base, with 13 bases between them. There are 15 residues in the CDR3. CDR3 loop: CASSPDLAGTDTQYF. The CDR3 nucleotides are TGTGCCAGCAGCCCAGATCTAGCAGGCACAGATACGCAGTATTTT.

This chain joins TRBV6-5 and TRBJ1-2, with D tentatively TRBD1 (5 bases). The germline gives CDR1 MNHEY, CDR2 SVGAGI. This CDR3 comprises 14 residues. Trimming took off 2 bases at V and 2 bases at J, with 9 bases between the two ends. The CDR3 coding sequence is TGTGCCAGCAGTTACGCAGGGAGGAACTATGGCTACACCTTC. This sequence encodes CASSYAGRNYGYTF.

The chain carries TRBV4-2 and TRBJ1-2; D not certain. The ends were cut back, 0 bases at V and 5 bases at J, with 13 bases in the middle. The CDR3 loop spans 15 amino acids. The germline V gene has CDR1 LGHNA and CDR2 YNFKEQ. CDR3 coding DNA: TGTGCCAGCAGCCAAGAGGAACAGAAGAAGTATGGCTACACCTTC. It translates to CASSQEEQKKYGYTF.

The chain joins TRBV6-5 to TRBJ1-4; tentatively, D is TRBD1 (6 bases). This CDR3 comprises 15 residues. Germline assignment: CDR1 MNHEY and CDR2 SVGAGI. V was clipped by 6 bases and J by 2 bases, with 13 bases between them. CDR3 region: CASRKGGGTNEKLFF. In DNA form, the CDR3 reads TGTGCCAGCAGGAAAGGGGGGGGGACTAATGAAAAACTGTTTTTT.

Worth noting for this clone: One end of the junction is discordant with germline, which a read error may explain. The chain has TRBV27 and TRBJ1-6; TRBD1 aligns across 8 bases. The CDR3 has 14 amino acids. Germline lookup yields CDR1 MNHEY and CDR2 SMNVEV (reference sequence). The CDR3 DNA reads as TGTGCCGGCAGTTTCGACAGGGGAAATTCACCCCTCCACTTT. This sequence encodes CAGSFDRGNSPLHF.

This chain uses TRBV6-1 with TRBJ2-4, with 10 bases that match TRBD1. The junction had 13 bases not matched to a gene; V was cut back by 1 base and J by 1 base. The germline gives CDR1 MNHNS, CDR2 SASEGT. CDR3 length equals 20 residues. CDR3 nucleotide sequence: TGTGCCAGCAGTGAAGGGGGGGGACAGGGGACGAAATCGGCCAAAAACATTCAGTACTTC. This sequence encodes CASSEGGGQGTKSAKNIQYF.

In this sample, this clone turned up a few times. The rearrangement uses TRBV1 and TRBJ2-2; the DNA was not compared with TRBD2, the D call given in the table. TRBV1 is a known pseudogene. CDR3 length equals 16 residues. The CDR3 sequence: CTRSRVGGPGTGELFF. The CDR3 DNA reads as TGCACCAGAAGCCGGGTGGGGGGGCCGGGCACCGGGGAGCTGTTTTTT.

The rearrangement joins TRBV6-5 to TRBJ2-7; TRBD2 agrees at 13 bases. Germline V gene sequence: CDR1 MNHEY, CDR2 SVGAGI. The CDR3 totals 16 residues. With 3 bases clipped from V and 2 bases from J, the junction kept 4 bases outside the gene matches. CDR3 in DNA: TGTGCCAGCAGTTATGGACTAGCGGGGGATCCCTACGAGCAGTACTTC. This gives the protein CASSYGLAGDPYEQYF.

This clone was detected only a few times. V and J are TRBV15 and TRBJ1-4; D not resolved. V was shortened by 0 bases and J by 5 bases, with 10 bases between the two germline ends. CDR3 size: 15 residues. Germline V gives CDR1 LNHNV, CDR2 YYDKDF (reference sequence). This chain's CDR3 is CATSRDGGHNEKLFF. DNA of the CDR3: TGTGCCACCAGCAGAGATGGTGGGCACAATGAAAAACTGTTTTTT.

V and J are TRBV7-6 and TRBJ2-3; 8 nucleotides match TRBD1. Germline lookup yields CDR1 SGHVS and CDR2 FNYEAQ. CDR3 length equals 16 residues. V dropped 2 bases and J dropped 1; count of bases not matched to a gene: 5. The CDR3 nucleotides read TGTGCCAGCAGCTTATGGACAGGGAGAGGCACAGATACGCAGTATTTT. It yields the protein CASSLWTGRGTDTQYF.

J is TRBJ2-1 and V is TRBV19; the match to TRBD2 covers 16 bases. Trimming took 5 bases from V and 12 from J; bases not matched to a gene: 10. Germline-derived CDR1 and CDR2 are LNHDA and SQIVND (reference sequence). This CDR3 has 16 residues. Written as DNA, the CDR3 is TGTGCCAGTAGTCCCGGGACTAGCGGGGGGGCCTTATGGCAGTTCTTC. It codes for CASSPGTSGGALWQFF.

The chain uses TRBV7-2 and TRBJ2-5, with 9 bases that match TRBD2. V trimming: 5 bases; J trimming: 4 bases; junction bases outside the gene matches: 8. CDR1 is SGHTA, CDR2 FQGNSA, per germline. This CDR3 spans 15 amino acids. The CDR3 DNA follows: TGTGCCAGCAGCCCCCCGGGACTAGCACGAGAGACCCAGTACTTC. Amino acid sequence: CASSPPGLARETQYF.

The table lists this clone with a count of one. This chain connects TRBV25-1 to TRBJ1-1; D unclear. Germline V lookup: CDR1 MGHDK, CDR2 SYGVNS. The CDR3 contains 14 residues. Trimming removed 1 base from V and 5 bases from J, with 11 bases in between. The chain's CDR3 is CASSEWAGRTEAFF. In nucleotides, the CDR3 is TGTGCCAGCAGTGAATGGGCGGGGAGGACTGAAGCTTTCTTT.

The chain has TRBV27 and TRBJ1-5; 11 bases are a match to TRBD1. V shed 4 bases, J shed 1 base, and the junction held 6 bases outside the gene matches. CDR1 MNHEY and CDR2 SMNVEV come from the germline V gene (reference sequence). This CDR3 contains 17 residues. The chain's CDR3 is CASSSGTGGWSNQPQHF. The CDR3 nucleotides read TGTGCCAGCAGTTCGGGGACAGGGGGATGGAGCAATCAGCCCCAGCATTTT.

The rearrangement uses TRBV2 and TRBJ2-3; 9 bases align to TRBD2. Germline V lookup: CDR1 SNHLY, CDR2 FYNNEI. The CDR3 loop spans 17 amino acids. The V and J ends lost 2 bases and 2 bases, in that order; junction bases with no gene match: 8. The CDR3 sequence is CASSERGLAGDTDTQYF. The CDR3 DNA reads TGTGCCAGCAGTGAAAGGGGACTAGCTGGAGACACAGATACGCAGTATTTT.

The chain joins TRBV19 to TRBJ2-7; possibly TRBD1 for D (6 bases). The CDR3 runs 13 residues. The V end was cut by 4 bases, the J end by 4 bases, with 11 bases between. The germline gives CDR1 LNHDA, CDR2 SQIVND (reference sequence). DNA for the CDR3: TGTGCCAGTAGTAGGGGGCGAGGGTACGAGCAGTACTTC. This translates into CASSRGRGYEQYF.

The rearrangement joins TRBV27 to TRBJ2-1, with 11 bases aligning to TRBD2. J gave up 4 bases and V 0 bases, and 2 bases lay outside the gene matches. This CDR3 contains 16 residues. The germline V gene encodes CDR1 MNHEY and CDR2 SMNVEV (reference sequence). This CDR3 reads CASSLSRLAGYNEQFF. The CDR3 DNA reads as TGTGCCAGCAGTTTATCCAGACTAGCGGGGTACAATGAGCAGTTCTTC.

The chain joins TRBV2 to TRBJ1-1; D is undetermined. The germline V and J ends were trimmed by 8 bases and 3 bases, with 13 bases remaining between them. This CDR3 spans 13 amino acids. Germline CDR1 is SNHLY and CDR2 is FYNNEI. The CDR3 bases are TGTGCCAGCTGTCGGGAGAGGGACACTGAAGCTTTCTTT. It specifies CASCRERDTEAFF. Full variable domain (rest looked up from reference TRBV2 and TRBJ1-1): EPEVTQTPSHQVTQMGQEVILRCVPISNHLYFYWYRQILGQKVEFLVSFYNNEISEKSEIFDDQFSVERPDGSNFTLKIRSTKLEDSAMYFCASCRERDTEAFFGQGTRLTVV.

This sequence joins TRBV5-1 and TRBJ1-6; maybe TRBD1 (5 bases). Looked up from germline, CDR1 is SGHRS and CDR2 is YFSETQ. V lost 4 bases and J 7 bases, leaving 15 bases between the germline ends. CDR3 length: 15 amino acids. This chain's CDR3 is CASSRFVGENSPLHF. CDR3 DNA sequence: TGCGCCAGCAGCCGTTTCGTAGGGGAAAATTCACCCCTCCACTTT.

V gene TRBV28 combines with J gene TRBJ1-1, with a weak D call TRBD1 (6 bases). Looked up from germline, CDR1 is MDHEN and CDR2 is SYDVKM. CDR3 length equals 11 residues. The V gene lost 7 bases and the J gene lost 11 bases, with 14 bases spanning the gap. CDR3 residues: CASNNRVHAFF. The DNA for the CDR3 is TGTGCCAGCAACAACAGGGTGCACGCTTTCTTT.

The sample holds one count of this clone. The chain links TRBV30 to TRBJ2-3; the match to TRBD1 covers 7 bases. The trim removed 1 base at V and 6 bases at J, leaving 7 bases unmatched. Looked up from germline, CDR1 is GTSNPN and CDR2 is SVGIG (reference sequence). The CDR3 runs 14 residues. CDR3 bases: TGTGCCTGGAGTGGGGACAGAAAAGGGGATACGCAGTATTTT. Protein: CAWSGDRKGDTQYF. The full variable domain, completed using reference TRBV30 and TRBJ2-3, is SQTIHQWPATLVQPVGSPLSLECTVEGTSNPNLYWYRQAAGRGLQLLFYSVGIGQISSEVPQNLSASRPQDRQFILSSKKLLLSDSGFYLCAWSGDRKGDTQYFGPGTRLTVL.

The gene calls are TRBV4-1 and TRBJ2-7, with 13 bases matching TRBD2. Germline-derived CDR1 and CDR2 are MGHRA and YSYEKL. The CDR3 is made up of 15 amino acids. Trimming took 2 bases from V and 7 from J; bases not matched to a gene: 5. CDR3 protein: CASSQILAGGLEQYF. The CDR3 region has the DNA TGCGCCAGCAGCCAAATACTAGCGGGGGGGCTTGAGCAGTACTTC.

This clone occurred a few times. The V gene is TRBV18, the J gene TRBJ2-5; a weak D match, TRBD1 (6 bases). The CDR3 is 15 amino acids. V lost 3 bases and J 5 bases, leaving 16 bases between the germline ends. Germline V gives CDR1 KGHSH, CDR2 LQKENI. In DNA, the CDR3 is TGTGCCAGCTCACCTGTCAGGGGTGTTAGTGAGACCCAGTACTTC. This translates into CASSPVRGVSETQYF.

This clone was detected a few times. The genes are TRBV21-1 and TRBJ1-5; the table's D call, TRBD1, was not checked against the DNA. TRBV21-1 is marked as a pseudogene. The CDR3 extends over 16 amino acids. The DNA for the CDR3 is TGTGCCAGCAGCAAAGAGGCAGGACAGGACAATCAGCCCCAGCATTTT. Amino acids: CASSKEAGQDNQPQHF.